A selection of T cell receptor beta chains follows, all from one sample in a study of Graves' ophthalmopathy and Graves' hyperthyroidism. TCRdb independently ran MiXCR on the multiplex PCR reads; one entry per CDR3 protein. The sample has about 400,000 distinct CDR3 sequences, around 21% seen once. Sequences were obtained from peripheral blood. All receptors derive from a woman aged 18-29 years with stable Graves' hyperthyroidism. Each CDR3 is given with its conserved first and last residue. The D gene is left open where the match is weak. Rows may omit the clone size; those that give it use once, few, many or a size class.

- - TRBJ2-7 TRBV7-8 CASSLEAASYEQYF TGTGCCAGCAGCTTAGAGGCGGCCTCCTACGAGCAGTACTTC
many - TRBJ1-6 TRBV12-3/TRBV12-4 CASSPIAGSPLHF TGTGCCAGCAGCCCAATCGCGGGGTCACCCCTCCACTTT
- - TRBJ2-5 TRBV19 CASSIRYWETQYF TGTGCCAGTAGTATTCGTTATTGGGAGACCCAGTACTTC
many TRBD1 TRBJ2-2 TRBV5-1 CASSLSRDRVDGELFF TGCGCCAGCAGCTTGAGTCGGGACAGGGTGGACGGGGAGCTGTTTTTT
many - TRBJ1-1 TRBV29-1 CSPTRRYNTEAFF TGCAGCCCCACCAGGAGGTATAACACTGAAGCTTTCTTT
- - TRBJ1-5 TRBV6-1 CASSQDSLGYQPQHF TGTGCCAGCAGTCAGGACAGTTTGGGATATCAGCCCCAGCATTTT
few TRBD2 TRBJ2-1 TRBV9 CASSHSSSGRPPNEQLF TGTGCCAGCAGCCATAGTTCGAGCGGGAGGCCCCCGAATGAGCAGCTCTTC
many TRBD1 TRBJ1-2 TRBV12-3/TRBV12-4 CASSSDRANYGYTF TGTGCCAGCAGTTCGGACAGGGCTAACTATGGCTACACCTTC
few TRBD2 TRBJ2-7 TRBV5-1 CASSLGRASGSCFEQYF TGCGCCAGCAGCTTGGGCAGGGCTAGCGGTAGCTGCTTCGAGCAGTACTTC
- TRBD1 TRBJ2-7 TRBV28 CASSSPGDRAYEQYF TGTGCCAGCAGTTCGCCCGGGGACAGAGCCTACGAGCAGTACTTC
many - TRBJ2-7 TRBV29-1 CSVEVQVREQYF TGCAGCGTTGAAGTCCAGGTCCGCGAGCAGTACTTC
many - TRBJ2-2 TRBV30 CAWTPPTNTGELFF TGTGCCTGGACGCCCCCCACGAACACCGGGGAGCTGTTTTTT
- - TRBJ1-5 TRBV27 CASTEYGGMSNQPQHF TGTGCCAGCACCGAATACGGGGGTATGAGCAATCAGCCCCAGCATTTT
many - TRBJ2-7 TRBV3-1 CASSHTGTEQYF TGTGCCAGCAGCCATACCGGGACGGAGCAGTACTTC
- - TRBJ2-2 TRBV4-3 CASSPGGEPTGELFF TGCGCCAGCAGCCCAGGCGGGGAGCCCACCGGGGAGCTGTTTTTT
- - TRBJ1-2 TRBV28 CASSSGTLYGYTF TGTGCCAGCAGTTCCGGGACACTTTATGGCTACACCTTC
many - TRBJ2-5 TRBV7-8 CASSLNRGRFQETQYF TGTGCCAGCAGCTTAAACAGAGGACGGTTCCAAGAGACCCAGTACTTC
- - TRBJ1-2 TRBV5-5 CASSSDPAAYGYTF TGTGCCAGCAGCTCGGACCCTGCCGCCTATGGCTACACCTTC
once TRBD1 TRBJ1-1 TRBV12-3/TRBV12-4 CASTQGGPRDAFF TGTGCCAGCACCCAGGGGGGCCCGAGAGACGCTTTCTTT
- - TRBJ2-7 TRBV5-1 CASSNKFHEQYF TGCGCCAGCAGCAATAAGTTCCACGAGCAGTACTTC
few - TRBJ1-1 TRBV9 CASSPQTAEAFF TGTGCCAGCAGCCCACAGACGGCTGAAGCTTTCTTT
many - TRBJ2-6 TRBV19 CASSKGGRVRSGANVLTF TGTGCCAGTAGTAAAGGCGGCAGGGTGCGTTCTGGGGCCAACGTCCTGACTTTC
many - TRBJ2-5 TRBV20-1 CSAPESEGLQETQYF TGCAGTGCTCCCGAAAGCGAAGGCCTCCAAGAGACCCAGTACTTC